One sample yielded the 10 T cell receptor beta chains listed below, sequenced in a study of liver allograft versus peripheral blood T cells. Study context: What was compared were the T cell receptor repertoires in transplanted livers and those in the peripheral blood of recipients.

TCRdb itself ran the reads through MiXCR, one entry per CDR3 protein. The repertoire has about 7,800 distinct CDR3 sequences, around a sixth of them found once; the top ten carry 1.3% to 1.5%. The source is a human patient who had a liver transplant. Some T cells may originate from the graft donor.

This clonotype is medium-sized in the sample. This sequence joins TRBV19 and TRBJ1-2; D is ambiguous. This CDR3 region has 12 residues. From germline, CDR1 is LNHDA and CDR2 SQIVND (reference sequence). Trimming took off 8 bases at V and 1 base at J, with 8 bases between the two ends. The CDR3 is CASRTFNYGYTF. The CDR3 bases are TGTGCCAGTCGGACCTTTAACTATGGCTACACCTTC. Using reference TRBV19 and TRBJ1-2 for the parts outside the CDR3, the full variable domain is DGGITQSPKYLFRKEGQNVTLSCEQNLNHDAMYWYRQDPGQGLRLIYYSQIVNDFQKGDIAEGYSVSREKKESFPLTVTSAQKNPTAFYLCASRTFNYGYTFGSGTRLTVV.

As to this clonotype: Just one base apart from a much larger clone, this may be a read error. The CDR3 bases are TGTGCCAGCAGTACTACTAGCGGGGGGGCCGTTCACGAGCAGTACTTC. It yields the protein CASSTTSGGAVHEQYF. The chain combines TRBV6-1 with TRBJ2-7, with 13 bases aligning to TRBD2. Germline CDR1 is MNHNS and CDR2 is SASEGT. V dropped 5 bases and J dropped 5; count of bases not matched to a gene: 9. CDR3 length equals 16 residues.

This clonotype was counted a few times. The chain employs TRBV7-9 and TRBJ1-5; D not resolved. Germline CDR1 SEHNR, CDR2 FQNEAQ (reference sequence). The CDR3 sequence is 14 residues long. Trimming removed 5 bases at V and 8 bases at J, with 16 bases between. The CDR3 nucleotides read TGTGCCAGCAGCCCTAGCGGCCGGAGGGAGCCCCAGCATTTT. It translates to CASSPSGRREPQHF.

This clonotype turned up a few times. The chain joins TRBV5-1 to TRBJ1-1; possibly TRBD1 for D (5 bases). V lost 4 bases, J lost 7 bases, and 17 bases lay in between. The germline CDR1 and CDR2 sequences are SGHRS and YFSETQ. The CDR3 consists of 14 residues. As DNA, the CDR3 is TGCGCCAGCAGCCGCTTAAGTTCGGGGGTTGAAGCTTTCTTT. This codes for CASSRLSSGVEAFF.

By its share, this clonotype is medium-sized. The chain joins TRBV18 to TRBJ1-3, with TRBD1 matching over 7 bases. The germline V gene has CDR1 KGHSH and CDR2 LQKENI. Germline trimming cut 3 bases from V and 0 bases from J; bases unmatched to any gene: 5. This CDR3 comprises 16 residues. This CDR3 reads CASSPVTGVSGNTIYF. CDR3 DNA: TGTGCCAGCTCACCGGTTACAGGGGTCTCTGGAAACACCATATATTTT.

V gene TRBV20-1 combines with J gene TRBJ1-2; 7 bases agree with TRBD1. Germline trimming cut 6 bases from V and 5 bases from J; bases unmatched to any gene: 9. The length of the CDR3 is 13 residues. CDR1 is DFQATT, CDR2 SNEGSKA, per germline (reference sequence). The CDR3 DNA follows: TGCAGTGCCACTACAGGGGAGAGATATGGCTACACCTTC. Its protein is CSATTGERYGYTF.

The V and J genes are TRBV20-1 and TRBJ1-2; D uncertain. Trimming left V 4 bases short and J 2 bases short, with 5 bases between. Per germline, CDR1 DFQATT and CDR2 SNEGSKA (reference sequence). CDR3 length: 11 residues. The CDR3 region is CSATENYGYTF. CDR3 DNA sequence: TGCAGTGCTACCGAGAACTATGGCTACACCTTC.

The CDR3 sequence is CASSSNGVGGGYTF. The DNA of the CDR3 is TGTGCCAGCAGCTCCAATGGGGTCGGTGGTGGCTACACCTTC. This chain joins TRBV7-9 and TRBJ1-2; D is unresolved. Trimming shortened V by 4 bases and J by 7 bases, and 16 bases separated the two germline ends. The CDR3 spans 14 residues. CDR1 and CDR2 from the germline V gene are SEHNR and FQNEAQ (reference sequence). Full variable domain (missing parts from reference TRBV7-9 and TRBJ1-2): DTGVSQNPRHKITKRGQNVTFRCDPISEHNRLYWYRQTLGQGPEFLTYFQNEAQLEKSRLLSDRFSAERPKGSFSTLEIQRTEQGDSAMYLCASSSNGVGGGYTFGSGTRLTVV.

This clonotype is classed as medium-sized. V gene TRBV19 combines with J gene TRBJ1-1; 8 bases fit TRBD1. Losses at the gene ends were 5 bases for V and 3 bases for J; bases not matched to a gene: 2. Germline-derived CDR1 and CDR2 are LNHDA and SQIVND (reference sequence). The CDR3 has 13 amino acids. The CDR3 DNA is TGTGCCAGTAGTCAGGGGGCCTACACTGAAGCTTTCTTT. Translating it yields CASSQGAYTEAFF.

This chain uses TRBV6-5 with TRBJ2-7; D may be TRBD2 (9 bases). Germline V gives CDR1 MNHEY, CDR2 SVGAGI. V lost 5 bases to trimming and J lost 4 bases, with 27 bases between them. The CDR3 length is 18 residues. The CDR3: CASSKQGEGAGGRYEQYF. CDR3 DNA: TGTGCCAGCAGTAAACAGGGGGAGGGGGCGGGGGGGAGATACGAGCAGTACTTC.